This entry describes one T cell receptor (beta chain). This sample was taken from a study of shared clonotypes between healthy human individuals. Assay runs were performed at deep level. The authors split each subset's genomic DNA evenly across several immunoSEQ plates. Profiled with immunoSEQ multiplex PCR; TCRdb holds only in-frame clones, not every one. The profile covers approximately 1.5 million clones, with approximately 98% appearing a single time and less than 0.55% taken by the ten largest. The sequenced sample consisted of naive CD4+ T cells sorted from blood. Stated subset: CD45RA+ positively selected. This TCR came from a man aged 30 to 45 in good health.

The CDR3 protein is CASSSAGGYYGYTF. CDR3 bases: TGTGCCAGCAGTTCGGCAGGCGGGTACTATGGCTACACCTTC. The V call is TRBV28, the J call TRBJ1-2; D is unresolved. Germline CDR1 is MDHEN and CDR2 is SYDVKM. V dropped 4 bases and J dropped 3 bases, with 12 bases sitting between them. There are 14 residues in the CDR3.